The T cell receptor beta chain under discussion was sequenced for a study of graft-versus-host responses after intestinal transplantation. In the study overall: Anti-thymocyte globulin served as induction for all recipients, who then took tacrolimus and steroids for 2 to 4 years.

This clone came up once. Its antigen remains unidentified. Profiling relied on immunoSEQ multiplex PCR, and the TCRdb table lists in-frame clones only, not all of them. The profile covers over 100,000 clones, with roughly 87% appearing a single time and around 0.96% taken by the ten largest. Germline-derived CDR1 and CDR2 are SQVTM and ANQGSEA. The CDR3 consists of 13 residues. Losses at the gene ends were 6 bases for V and 3 bases for J; bases not matched to a gene: 6. The rearrangement links TRBV29-1 to TRBJ2-7; 9 positions match TRBD1. This receptor was obtained from a human donor who received an intestinal transplant. The sample in question was unstimulated CD4+ T cells sorted from spleen or lymph node cells, obtained before intestinal transplant. CDR3 region: CSVPGTGNYEQYF. CDR3 in DNA: TGCAGCGTACCTGGGACAGGGAACTACGAGCAGTACTTC.